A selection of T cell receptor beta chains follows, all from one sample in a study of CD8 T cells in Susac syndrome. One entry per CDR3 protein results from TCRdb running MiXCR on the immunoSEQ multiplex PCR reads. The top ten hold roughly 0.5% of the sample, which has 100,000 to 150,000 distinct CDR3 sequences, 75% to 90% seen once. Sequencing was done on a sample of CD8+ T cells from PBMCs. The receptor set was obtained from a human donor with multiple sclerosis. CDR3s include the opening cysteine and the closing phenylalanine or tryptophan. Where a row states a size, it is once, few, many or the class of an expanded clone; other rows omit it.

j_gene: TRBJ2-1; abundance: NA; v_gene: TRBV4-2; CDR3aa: CASSQEPWQEGYNEQFF
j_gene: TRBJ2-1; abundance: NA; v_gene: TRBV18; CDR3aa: CASSPTSSGRARQFF
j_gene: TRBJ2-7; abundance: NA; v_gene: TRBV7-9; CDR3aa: CASSRLDRKSYEQYF
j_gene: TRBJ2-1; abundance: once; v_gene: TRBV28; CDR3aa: CASSLIAYNEQFF
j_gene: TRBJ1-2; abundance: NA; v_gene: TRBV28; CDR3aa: CASSWTGVNYGYTF
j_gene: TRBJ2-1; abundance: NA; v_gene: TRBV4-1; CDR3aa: CASSQDPGYSGRGLSYNEQFF
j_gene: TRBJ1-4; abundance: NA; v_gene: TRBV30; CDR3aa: CAWARWAREKLFF
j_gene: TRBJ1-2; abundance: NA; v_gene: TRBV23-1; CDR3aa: CASSQSKTDLNYGYTF
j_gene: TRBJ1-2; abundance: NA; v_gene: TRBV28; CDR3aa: CASSPAGQGSYGYTF
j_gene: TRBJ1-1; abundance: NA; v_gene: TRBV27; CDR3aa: CASSYSQNTEAFF
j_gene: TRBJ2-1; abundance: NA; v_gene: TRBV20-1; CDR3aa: CSARGPSSGGAYNEQFF
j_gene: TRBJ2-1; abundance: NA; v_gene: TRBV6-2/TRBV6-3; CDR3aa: CASSYRLADLYNEQFF
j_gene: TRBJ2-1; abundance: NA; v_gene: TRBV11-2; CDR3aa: CASSRLAGLVSNEQFF
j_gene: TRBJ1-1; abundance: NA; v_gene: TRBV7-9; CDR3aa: CASSLVFGGEAFF
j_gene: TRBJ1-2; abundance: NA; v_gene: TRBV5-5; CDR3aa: CASSFGSLNYGYTF
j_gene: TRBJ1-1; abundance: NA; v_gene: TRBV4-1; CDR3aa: CASSQVKGRSTFF
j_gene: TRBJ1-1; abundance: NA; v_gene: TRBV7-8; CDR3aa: CASSSPDFTLNTEAFF
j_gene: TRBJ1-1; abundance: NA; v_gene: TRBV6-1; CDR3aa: CASTIGTEAFF
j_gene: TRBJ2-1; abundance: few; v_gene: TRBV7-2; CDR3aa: CASSLERGLDNEQFF
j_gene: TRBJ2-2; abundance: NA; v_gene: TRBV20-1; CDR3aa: CSATESTGELFF
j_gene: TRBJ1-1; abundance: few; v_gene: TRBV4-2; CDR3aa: CASSQNNQDEAFF
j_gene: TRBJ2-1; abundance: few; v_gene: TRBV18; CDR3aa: CASSPPVRNNEQFF
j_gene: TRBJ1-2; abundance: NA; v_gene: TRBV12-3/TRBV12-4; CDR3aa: CASTPGTFYGYTF
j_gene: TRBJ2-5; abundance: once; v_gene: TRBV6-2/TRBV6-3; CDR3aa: CASSSSTGVMETQYF
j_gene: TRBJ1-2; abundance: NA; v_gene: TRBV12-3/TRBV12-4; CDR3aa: CASSPGRHGYTF